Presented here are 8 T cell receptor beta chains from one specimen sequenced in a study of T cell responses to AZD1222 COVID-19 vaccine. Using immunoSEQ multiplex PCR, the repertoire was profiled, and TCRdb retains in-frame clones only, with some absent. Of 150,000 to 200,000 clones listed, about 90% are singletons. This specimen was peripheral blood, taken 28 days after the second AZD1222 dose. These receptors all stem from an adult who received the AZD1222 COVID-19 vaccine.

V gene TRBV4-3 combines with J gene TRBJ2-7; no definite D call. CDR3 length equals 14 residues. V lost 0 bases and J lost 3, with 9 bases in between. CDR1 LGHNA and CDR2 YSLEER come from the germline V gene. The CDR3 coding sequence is TGCGCCAGCAGCCAAGATCCCCGGAGCTACGAGCAGTACTTC. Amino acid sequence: CASSQDPRSYEQYF.

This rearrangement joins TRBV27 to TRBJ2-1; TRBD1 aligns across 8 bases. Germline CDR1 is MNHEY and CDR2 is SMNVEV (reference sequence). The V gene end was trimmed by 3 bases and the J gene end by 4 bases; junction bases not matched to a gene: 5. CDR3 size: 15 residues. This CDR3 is CASSLPGGIYNEQFF. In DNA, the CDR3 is TGTGCCAGCAGTTTGCCAGGGGGCATTTACAATGAGCAGTTCTTC.

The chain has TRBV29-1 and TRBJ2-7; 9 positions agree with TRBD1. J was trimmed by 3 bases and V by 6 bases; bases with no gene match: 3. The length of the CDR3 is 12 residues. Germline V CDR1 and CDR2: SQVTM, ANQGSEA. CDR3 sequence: CSVGDRDYEQYF. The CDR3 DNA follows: TGCAGCGTGGGGGACAGGGACTACGAGCAGTACTTC.

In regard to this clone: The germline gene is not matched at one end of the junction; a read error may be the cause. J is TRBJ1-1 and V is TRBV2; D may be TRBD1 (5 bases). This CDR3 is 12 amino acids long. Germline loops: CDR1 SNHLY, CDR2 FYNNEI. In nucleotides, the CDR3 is TGTGCCAGCGGGGGAGCAGCCACTAAAGCTTTCTTT. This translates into CASGGAATKAFF.

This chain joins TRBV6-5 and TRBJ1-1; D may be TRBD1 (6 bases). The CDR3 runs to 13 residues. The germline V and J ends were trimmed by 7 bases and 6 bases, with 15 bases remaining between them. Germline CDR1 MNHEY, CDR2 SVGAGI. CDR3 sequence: CASKTGWMAEAFF. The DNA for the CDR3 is TGTGCCAGCAAAACAGGGTGGATGGCTGAAGCTTTCTTT.

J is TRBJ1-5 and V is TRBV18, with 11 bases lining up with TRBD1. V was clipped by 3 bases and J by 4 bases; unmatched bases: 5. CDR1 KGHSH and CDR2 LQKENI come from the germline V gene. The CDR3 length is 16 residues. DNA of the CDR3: TGTGCCAGCTCACCGTTCGGGACAGGGGGTAATCAGCCCCAGCATTTT. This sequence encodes CASSPFGTGGNQPQHF.

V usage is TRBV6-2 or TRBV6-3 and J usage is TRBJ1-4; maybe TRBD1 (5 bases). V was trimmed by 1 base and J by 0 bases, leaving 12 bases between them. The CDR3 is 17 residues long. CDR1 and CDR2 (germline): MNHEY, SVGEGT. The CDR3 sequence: CASSYYIGGPTNEKLFF. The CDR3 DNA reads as TGTGCCAGCAGTTACTATATCGGGGGACCAACTAATGAAAAACTGTTTTTT.

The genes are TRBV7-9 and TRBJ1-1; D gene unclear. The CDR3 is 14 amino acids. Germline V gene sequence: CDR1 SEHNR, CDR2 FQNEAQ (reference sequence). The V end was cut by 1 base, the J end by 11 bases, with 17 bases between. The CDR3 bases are TGTGCCAGCAGCTTAGGTCTAGGCGGGGAGACGGCTTTCTTT. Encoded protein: CASSLGLGGETAFF. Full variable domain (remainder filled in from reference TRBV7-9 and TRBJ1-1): DTGVSQNPRHKITKRGQNVTFRCDPISEHNRLYWYRQTLGQGPEFLTYFQNEAQLEKSRLLSDRFSAERPKGSFSTLEIQRTEQGDSAMYLCASSLGLGGETAFFGQGTRLTVV.